A single sample gave rise to the 25 T cell receptor beta chains below, sequenced in a study of shared clonotypes between healthy human individuals (TCRdb year 2020). The method behind the library was the immunoSEQ multiplex PCR assay. Entries here come from immuneACCESS through TCRdb and include only in-frame sequences with V and J called. Some clones fail to appear in such tables; in the studies checked, an unresolved V gene covers under half of the shortfall, and the cause of the remainder is unknown. This sample comprises about 680,000 clones, roughly nine tenths of them detected only once. The ten largest clones capture more than 20% of the sample. CD8 naive samples were obtained by positive selection for CCR7 among CD45RO-negative cells, yielding a CD45RA+CCR7+ population from which TemRA cells were excluded. Sequenced: naive CD8+ T cells sorted from blood. In light of the paper, this sample's cell subset or site label describes: CD45RA+CCR7+. All receptors come from a man aged 25-40 years in good health.

The CDR3 coding sequence is TGTGCCAGCAGCCCCGGGATCAACAAAAACATTCAGTACTTC. Translating gives CASSPGINKNIQYF. The chain carries TRBV7-8 and TRBJ2-4, with D possibly TRBD2 on 5 matching bases. The CDR3 extends over 14 amino acids. Germline V gives CDR1 SGHVS, CDR2 FQNEAQ. Trimming cost V 5 bases and J 3 bases, with 11 bases left between them.

This clone was counted once. The rearrangement links TRBV25-1 to TRBJ2-3, with D tentatively TRBD1 or TRBD2 (5 bases each). Trimming took 4 bases from V and 1 from J, leaving 18 bases between them. CDR3 size: 17 residues. Germline CDR1 MGHDK, CDR2 SYGVNS. The CDR3 reads CASSAPGTHSGTDTQYF. CDR3 nucleotides: TGTGCCAGCAGTGCTCCCGGGACCCACAGCGGCACAGATACGCAGTATTTT.

The chain couples TRBV9 to TRBJ1-1, with D tentatively TRBD1 (6 bases). Germline CDR1 SGDLS, CDR2 YYNGEE. The V end was cut by 4 bases, the J end by 0 bases, with 10 bases between. CDR3 length: 14 residues. The CDR3 region is CASSPEGVNTEAFF. The DNA for the CDR3 is TGTGCCAGCAGCCCCGAGGGGGTGAACACTGAAGCTTTCTTT.

This clone was detected only once. The chain couples TRBV21-1 to TRBJ1-4; the tabulated D call, TRBD1, remains unverified against the DNA. TRBV21-1 is recorded as a pseudogene. This CDR3 contains 15 residues. CDR3: CASSKRDRGGEKLFF. CDR3 bases: TGTGCCAGCAGCAAGAGAGACAGGGGCGGGGAAAAACTGTTTTTT.

Remarks on this clone: Other DNA sequences from this sample encode an identical CDR3 as well. The gene calls are TRBV7-9 and TRBJ2-5; D not certain. CDR3 length: 13 amino acids. The germline CDR1 and CDR2 sequences are SEHNR and FQNEAQ (reference sequence). V shed 3 bases and J shed 2 bases, with 7 bases lying between them. The CDR3, as DNA: TGTGCCAGCAGCTTGGGATATCAAGAGACCCAGTACTTC. Translated: CASSLGYQETQYF.

The rearrangement joins TRBV2 to TRBJ2-1; 8 bases align to TRBD2. In germline, CDR1 is SNHLY, CDR2 FYNNEI. There are 23 residues in the CDR3. The J segment lost 9 bases and the V segment lost 4 bases, leaving 35 bases of the junction unmatched. CDR3 sequence (DNA): TGTGCCAGCAGTGGAGAGGCGATTGGGACCGGGACTAGTTCACTTTTTGGAATCAGTGAGCAGTTCTTC. It encodes CASSGEAIGTGTSSLFGISEQFF.

The chain has TRBV6-1 and TRBJ2-7, with D possibly being TRBD2 (7 bases). This CDR3 spans 16 amino acids. V was cut by 2 bases and J by 2 bases, with 16 bases left in between. Germline lookup yields CDR1 MNHNS and CDR2 SASEGT. The CDR3 coding sequence is TGTGCCAGCAGTGAATATCGGGGGGCGCGGGCCTACGAGCAGTACTTC. This translates into CASSEYRGARAYEQYF.

This clone was counted once. The CDR3 region has the DNA TGTGCCAGCAGTTTCGTCGCGGCCGATCCTTTTAGCAATCAGCCCCAGCATTTT. Protein product: CASSFVAADPFSNQPQHF. This chain links TRBV27 with TRBJ1-5; D ambiguous. The CDR3 spans 18 residues. Trimming stripped 3 bases from V and 0 bases from J, with 18 bases between. The germline gives CDR1 MNHEY, CDR2 SMNVEV (reference sequence).

This chain connects TRBV5-4 to TRBJ2-5, with 7 bases lining up with TRBD1. The CDR3 covers 15 residues. Germline-derived CDR1 and CDR2 are SGHNT and YYREEE (reference sequence). The V segment lost 4 bases and the J segment 5 bases; nucleotides outside the gene matches: 11. The CDR3 protein is CASSQTGLAFETQYF. The CDR3 coding sequence is TGTGCCAGCAGCCAGACAGGGCTAGCCTTCGAGACCCAGTACTTC.

J is TRBJ2-7 and V is TRBV7-6, with D possibly TRBD1 on 5 matching bases. V was trimmed by 5 bases and J by 3 bases, leaving 11 bases between them. The CDR3 contains 13 residues. Germline-derived CDR1 and CDR2 are SGHVS and FNYEAQ. CDR3 region: CASSLGHLYEQYF. Written as DNA, the CDR3 is TGTGCCAGCAGCCTCGGACACCTCTACGAGCAGTACTTC.

V is TRBV2 and J is TRBJ2-4, with 7 bases that match TRBD2. The CDR3 sequence is 13 residues long. Germline V gene lookup returns CDR1 SNHLY and CDR2 FYNNEI. J lost 5 bases, V lost 10 bases, and 8 bases had no gene match. DNA for the CDR3: TGTGCCACCTTAGGGGAGGGGCAAAACATTCAGTACTTC. This encodes CATLGEGQNIQYF.

The chain is built from TRBV9 and TRBJ1-1; D not resolved. Trimming pared 4 bases from V and 1 base from J, leaving 11 bases between. The length of the CDR3 is 14 residues. Germline CDR1 reads SGDLS; CDR2 reads YYNGEE. The CDR3 DNA follows: TGTGCCAGCAGCCCCCGGCAGCAGAACACTGAAGCTTTCTTT. Translated: CASSPRQQNTEAFF.

The chain couples TRBV10-3 to TRBJ2-7; D gene unclear. The CDR3 contains 13 residues. The V end lost 3 bases, the J end lost 5 bases, and 11 bases lay between the germline ends. The V gene's germline CDR1 is ENHRY and CDR2 SYGVKD. CDR3: CAISEGNTHEQYF. The CDR3 DNA is TGTGCCATCAGTGAAGGGAACACCCACGAGCAGTACTTC.

Of note for this clone: This specimen includes other DNA sequences encoding the same CDR3. The chain combines TRBV4-2 with TRBJ2-7; 10 positions agree with TRBD1. With 1 base clipped from V and 3 bases from J, the junction kept 6 bases outside the gene matches. Germline loops: CDR1 LGHNA, CDR2 YNFKEQ. The CDR3 runs 16 residues. CDR3 in amino acids: CASSQGTGTGVYEQYF. Here the CDR3 DNA reads TGTGCCAGCAGCCAAGGAACCGGGACAGGGGTCTACGAGCAGTACTTC.

This chain connects TRBV28 to TRBJ2-7; TRBD2 agrees at 12 bases. With 5 bases clipped from V and 4 bases from J, the junction kept 6 bases outside the gene matches. This CDR3 region has 15 residues. In germline, CDR1 is MDHEN, CDR2 SYDVKM. CDR3 region: CASSEGTSGSYEQYF. As DNA, the CDR3 is TGTGCCAGCAGTGAGGGGACTAGCGGGTCTTACGAGCAGTACTTC.

This chain joins TRBV7-9 and TRBJ1-2, with unresolved D. In germline, CDR1 is SEHNR, CDR2 FQNEAQ (reference sequence). The V and J ends lost 10 bases and 6 bases respectively, with 9 bases between them. The CDR3 contains 10 residues. The CDR3 loop is CATHSHGYTF. The CDR3 nucleotides are TGTGCCACCCACTCTCATGGCTACACCTTC.

The chain combines TRBV28 with TRBJ1-1; D is undetermined. The CDR3 has 14 amino acids. Germline V CDR1 and CDR2: MDHEN, SYDVKM. V was trimmed by 7 bases and J by 1 base, leaving 13 bases between them. The CDR3 DNA follows: TGTGCCAGCACTCGTTGGGCCCAGAACACTGAAGCTTTCTTT. It codes for CASTRWAQNTEAFF.

CDR3 protein: CASSLGLADYNEQFF. The CDR3 DNA reads as TGTGCCAGCAGCCTCGGACTAGCAGATTACAATGAGCAGTTCTTC. This chain uses TRBV27 with TRBJ2-1; 8 bases match TRBD2. Germline assignment: CDR1 MNHEY and CDR2 SMNVEV (reference sequence). This CDR3 has 15 amino acids. Trimming took 6 bases from V and 4 from J; bases not matched to a gene: 8.

In nucleotides, the CDR3 is TGTGCCATCAGTGACCTCCTGGAGGTCCCCTCGCCCAATGAGCAGTTCTTC. This encodes CAISDLLEVPSPNEQFF. J is TRBJ2-1 and V is TRBV10-3; tentatively, D is TRBD2 (5 bases). This CDR3 region has 17 residues. V shed 3 bases and J shed 6 bases, with 21 bases lying between them. CDR1 ENHRY and CDR2 SYGVKD come from the germline V gene.

About this clone: The junction departs from the called germline gene at one end, perhaps through a read error. The V and J genes are TRBV5-4 and TRBJ2-7, with 8 bases that match TRBD1. The CDR3 is 15 amino acids. Germline CDR1 is SGHNT and CDR2 is YYREEE (reference sequence). CDR3 loop: CASSAQGAPLGRGEW. In nucleotides, the CDR3 is TGTGCCAGCAGCGCGCAGGGGGCGCCTCTTGGACGCGGCGAATGG. Complete variable domain (other parts from reference TRBV5-4 and TRBJ2-7): ETGVTQSPTHLIKTRGQQVTLRCSSQSGHNTVSWYQQALGQGPQFIFQYYREEENGRGNFPPRFSGLQFPNYSSELNVNALELDDSALYLCASSAQGAPLGRGEWGPGTRLTVT.

This clone was detected only once. The rearrangement joins TRBV4-2 to TRBJ1-2; possibly TRBD1 for D (5 bases). The CDR3 totals 12 residues. Germline CDR1 LGHNA, CDR2 YNFKEQ. Trimming removed 1 base at V and 13 bases at J, with 13 bases between. CDR3 nucleotide sequence: TGTGCCAGCAGCCAAGGACAGCCGGGAGTCACCTTC. Translated: CASSQGQPGVTF.

V gene TRBV30 combines with J gene TRBJ1-1; D is possibly TRBD1 (5 bases). In germline, CDR1 is GTSNPN, CDR2 SVGIG (reference sequence). The CDR3 sequence is 15 residues long. V was cut by 3 bases and J by 6 bases, with 20 bases left in between. Written as DNA, the CDR3 is TGTGCCTGGAGGGACCGGGACCTACCGTATCCTGAAGCTTTCTTT. Amino acids: CAWRDRDLPYPEAFF.

With regard to this clone: Additional DNA sequences in this sample encode the identical CDR3. The rearrangement uses TRBV19 and TRBJ2-7; 7 bases map to TRBD1. The CDR3 sequence is 13 residues long. CDR1 and CDR2 (germline): LNHDA, SQIVND (reference sequence). Trimming took 5 bases from V and 4 from J; bases not matched to a gene: 5. The CDR3 reads CASSPGTAYEQYF. As DNA, the CDR3 is TGTGCCAGTAGTCCCGGGACAGCGTACGAGCAGTACTTC.

CDR3 sequence: CSPRVYNEQFF. The CDR3 bases are TGCAGCCCAAGGGTATACAATGAGCAGTTCTTC. The rearrangement links TRBV29-1 to TRBJ2-1; D is ambiguous. CDR1 is SQVTM, CDR2 ANQGSEA, per germline. The ends were cut back, 8 bases at V and 4 bases at J, with 9 bases in the middle. The CDR3 totals 11 residues.

The chain recombines TRBV7-6 with TRBJ2-1; tentatively, D is TRBD1 or TRBD2 (5 bases each). Deletions cut 5 bases from V and 2 bases from J, with 13 bases between. The CDR3 runs to 15 residues. In germline, CDR1 is SGHVS, CDR2 FNYEAQ. The DNA for the CDR3 is TGTGCCAGCAGCCCTCGCTCGGGACCCTACAATGAGCAGTTCTTC. Protein product: CASSPRSGPYNEQFF.